The T cell receptor (beta chain) under discussion was sequenced for a study of chronic HIV infection and antiretroviral therapy. Ten or more counts support this clonotype. This CDR3 contains 16 residues. With V trimmed by 0 bases and J by 2 bases, 8 bases remained unmatched. Germline V gene lookup returns CDR1 DFQATT and CDR2 SNEGSKA (reference sequence). TCRdb recomputed calls from the 5' RACE reads with MiXCR, one row per CDR3 protein. The table has tens of thousands of distinct CDR3 sequences, 7% to 10% seen once. This TCR was recovered from an adult who had HIV and had not received antiretroviral therapy, or was an uninfected healthy control (not recorded which). The sample comprised peripheral blood. This chain connects TRBV20-1 to TRBJ2-7; 9 positions match TRBD1. The DNA for the CDR3 is TGCAGTGCTAGAGATGATGGGGGACAGGGCCCCTACGAGCAGTACTTC. Its translation is CSARDDGGQGPYEQYF.